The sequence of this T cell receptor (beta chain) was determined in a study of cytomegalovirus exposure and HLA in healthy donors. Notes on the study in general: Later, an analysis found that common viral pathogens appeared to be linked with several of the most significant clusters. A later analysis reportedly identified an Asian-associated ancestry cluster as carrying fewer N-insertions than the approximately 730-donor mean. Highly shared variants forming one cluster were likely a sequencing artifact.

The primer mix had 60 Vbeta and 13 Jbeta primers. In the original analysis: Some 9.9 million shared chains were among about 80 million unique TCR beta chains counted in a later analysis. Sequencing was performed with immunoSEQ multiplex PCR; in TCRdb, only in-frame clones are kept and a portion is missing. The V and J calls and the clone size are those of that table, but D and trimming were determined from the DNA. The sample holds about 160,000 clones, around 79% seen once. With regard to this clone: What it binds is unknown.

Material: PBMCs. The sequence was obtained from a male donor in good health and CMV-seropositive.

Here the CDR3 DNA reads TGTGCCAGCAGCTTCCGGCGCGGGACAGGAGACCTCTATGGCTACACCTTC. This translates into CASSFRRGTGDLYGYTF. The chain carries TRBV7-9 and TRBJ1-2; 8 positions agree with TRBD1. Per the germline V gene, CDR1 is SEHNR and CDR2 is FQNEAQ (reference sequence). The CDR3 is 17 amino acids. Trimming removed 3 bases from V and 4 bases from J; junction bases left unmatched: 13.